Here is one TCR beta chain with its context. This entry is derived from a study of cytomegalovirus exposure and HLA in healthy donors. 60 Vbeta and 13 Jbeta primers were used in PCR. Clones were read by immunoSEQ multiplex PCR, and TCRdb kept only the in-frame ones, dropping some. The table records 120,000 or so clones, around 85% of them present only once. At collection, donors were nominally healthy, but unrecorded immune exposures were probable. There are 14 residues in the CDR3. CDR1 and CDR2 (germline): SNHLY, FYNNEI. J was trimmed by 7 bases and V by 6 bases; bases with no gene match: 7. The chain combines TRBV2 with TRBJ2-7; 12 bases line up with TRBD1. Sequenced: PBMCs. The receptor comes from a man in his forties in good health and CMV-seronegative. The CDR3 sequence: CASRPGQGAYEQYF. The CDR3 DNA sequence: TGTGCCAGCAGGCCGGGACAGGGGGCTTATGAGCAGTACTTC.